This T cell receptor (beta chain) appears in the sequencing data of a study of OX40 agonist ivuxolimab in advanced cancers. Study in general: The patients received ivuxolimab by intravenous route every 2 weeks at 0.01 to 10 mg/kg. Anti-PD-1, anti-PD-L1 or anti-CTLA-4 therapy given earlier was allowed, and roughly 40% had some. Study results and caveats: CD4+ T cells averaged fewer expanded clones than CD8+ T cells. In the expanded peripheral T cells, antigen specificity was never determined.

The repertoire was sequenced with immunoSEQ multiplex PCR; TCRdb's copy has only in-frame clones and lacks some. The sample yields about 48,000 clones, 75% to 85% seen once. This clone was recorded once. Antigen unknown. Trimming left V 5 bases short and J 1 base short, with 11 bases between. The CDR3 runs 15 residues. CDR1 and CDR2 from the germline V gene are LNHDA and SQIVND (reference sequence). The rearrangement uses TRBV19 and TRBJ2-2, with D unresolved. This receptor was identified in an adult with an advanced solid tumor such as melanoma, head and neck, liver or kidney cancer. The sequenced sample was CD4+ or CD8+ T cells sorted from blood, obtained in a trial of the OX40 agonist ivuxolimab. CDR3 coding DNA: TGTGCCAGTAGTCACGGGCCCCTGAACACCGGGGAGCTGTTTTTT. Translating it yields CASSHGPLNTGELFF.